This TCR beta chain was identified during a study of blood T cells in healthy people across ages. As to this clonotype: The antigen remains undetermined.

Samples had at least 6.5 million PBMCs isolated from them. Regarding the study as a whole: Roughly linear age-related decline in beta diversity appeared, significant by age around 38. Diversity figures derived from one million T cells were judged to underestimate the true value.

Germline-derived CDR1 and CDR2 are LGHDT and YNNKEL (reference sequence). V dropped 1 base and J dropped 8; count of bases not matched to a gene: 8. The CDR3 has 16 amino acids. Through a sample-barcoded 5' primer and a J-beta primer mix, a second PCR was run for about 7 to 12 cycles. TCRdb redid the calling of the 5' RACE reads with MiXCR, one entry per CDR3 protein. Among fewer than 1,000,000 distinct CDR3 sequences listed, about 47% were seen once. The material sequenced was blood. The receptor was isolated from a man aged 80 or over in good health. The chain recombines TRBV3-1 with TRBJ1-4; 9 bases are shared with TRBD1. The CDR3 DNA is TGTGCCAGCAGCCAAGCTTGGCGGGACAGGGACGAAAAACTGTTTTTT. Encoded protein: CASSQAWRDRDEKLFF.